The rows below give T cell receptor beta chains drawn from one sample of a study of cytomegalovirus exposure and HLA in healthy donors. Profiled with immunoSEQ multiplex PCR; TCRdb holds only in-frame clones, not every one. The table lists tens of thousands of clones, 84% of them singletons, with about 2% in the top ten. Sequencing input: PBMCs. These receptors were collected from a man aged 18 to 30 in good health and CMV-seronegative. The CDR3 runs from the conserved cysteine through the conserved F or W. Size tells how often a clone was seen (once, few, many) or the class of an expanded clone, and some rows leave it out.

j_gene: TRBJ2-5; v_gene: TRBV11-2; abundance: NA; CDR3aa: CASSLAQRGRQETQYF
j_gene: TRBJ1-4; v_gene: TRBV28; abundance: NA; CDR3aa: CASSLREGGEKLFF
j_gene: TRBJ1-1; v_gene: TRBV6-5; abundance: few; CDR3aa: CASSYEASQAEAFF
j_gene: TRBJ2-7; v_gene: TRBV4-1; abundance: NA; CDR3aa: CASSLADAYEQYF
j_gene: TRBJ2-1; v_gene: TRBV6-5; abundance: NA; CDR3aa: CASSHPGLAIEQFF
j_gene: TRBJ2-5; v_gene: TRBV5-1; abundance: NA; CDR3aa: CASHKLGQSQETQYF
j_gene: TRBJ1-1; v_gene: TRBV19; abundance: NA; CDR3aa: CASSIIRQGEAFF
j_gene: TRBJ2-7; v_gene: TRBV27; abundance: NA; CDR3aa: CASSLTSGNSYEQYF
j_gene: TRBJ1-3; v_gene: TRBV29-1; abundance: once; CDR3aa: CSVEVGGNTIYF
j_gene: TRBJ1-1; v_gene: TRBV7-6; abundance: few; CDR3aa: CASSGPGTGFEAFF
j_gene: TRBJ2-1; v_gene: TRBV7-7; abundance: NA; CDR3aa: CASSLAGGLNEQFF
j_gene: TRBJ1-5; v_gene: TRBV10-3; abundance: NA; CDR3aa: CAISEIGGDQPQHF
j_gene: TRBJ1-1; v_gene: TRBV2; abundance: NA; CDR3aa: CASRGRVWGLNTEAFF
j_gene: TRBJ2-7; v_gene: TRBV5-6; abundance: once; CDR3aa: CASSYGTSYEQYF
j_gene: TRBJ1-4; v_gene: TRBV9; abundance: NA; CDR3aa: CASSLHGGGEKLFF
j_gene: TRBJ2-7; v_gene: TRBV28; abundance: once; CDR3aa: CASITNPGGSMTYEQYF
j_gene: TRBJ1-5; v_gene: TRBV19; abundance: NA; CDR3aa: CASSTRTGYAGNQPQHF
j_gene: TRBJ2-4; v_gene: TRBV15; abundance: NA; CDR3aa: CATRTNRGLAKNIQYF
j_gene: TRBJ1-4; v_gene: TRBV29-1; abundance: NA; CDR3aa: CSVVWQGVKGTNEKLFF
j_gene: TRBJ2-7; v_gene: TRBV29-1; abundance: NA; CDR3aa: CSVERLLTYEQYF
j_gene: TRBJ1-1; v_gene: TRBV28; abundance: NA; CDR3aa: CASSLQQGEAFF
j_gene: TRBJ2-6; v_gene: TRBV29-1; abundance: NA; CDR3aa: CSVPGTLDSSGANVLTF
j_gene: TRBJ1-1; v_gene: TRBV7-2; abundance: NA; CDR3aa: CASSLGLSIEAFF
j_gene: TRBJ1-2; v_gene: TRBV7-8; abundance: NA; CDR3aa: CASSPGMGSEGYTF
j_gene: TRBJ2-5; v_gene: TRBV11-3; abundance: NA; CDR3aa: CASSSTTGGQETQYF
j_gene: TRBJ1-2; v_gene: TRBV28; abundance: NA; CDR3aa: CATPRGAGSSGYTF
j_gene: TRBJ2-7; v_gene: TRBV10-3; abundance: NA; CDR3aa: CAISESGPFEQYF
j_gene: TRBJ1-4; v_gene: TRBV7-2; abundance: NA; CDR3aa: CASSLGGVNEKLFF
j_gene: TRBJ2-7; v_gene: TRBV7-2; abundance: NA; CDR3aa: CASSLGQGTSYEQYF
j_gene: TRBJ2-1; v_gene: TRBV7-2; abundance: few; CDR3aa: CASSLEGREYFF
j_gene: TRBJ1-4; v_gene: TRBV18; abundance: NA; CDR3aa: CASSPPAAGGEKLFF
j_gene: TRBJ2-7; v_gene: TRBV2; abundance: NA; CDR3aa: CAATRDSSYEQYF
j_gene: TRBJ1-4; v_gene: TRBV13; abundance: once; CDR3aa: CASSLRATNEKLFF
j_gene: TRBJ2-7; v_gene: TRBV7-6; abundance: NA; CDR3aa: CASSLEPDTYEQYF
j_gene: TRBJ2-1; v_gene: TRBV5-1; abundance: NA; CDR3aa: CASSLGGSSSYNEQFF
j_gene: TRBJ2-7; v_gene: TRBV29-1; abundance: NA; CDR3aa: CSAQDMPYEQYF
j_gene: TRBJ1-1; v_gene: TRBV28; abundance: NA; CDR3aa: CASSLLQNTEAFF
j_gene: TRBJ2-7; v_gene: TRBV19; abundance: NA; CDR3aa: CASSKGTSGAYEQYF
j_gene: TRBJ2-7; v_gene: TRBV7-2; abundance: NA; CDR3aa: CASSLQRRTERYEQYF
j_gene: TRBJ1-1; v_gene: TRBV25-1; abundance: NA; CDR3aa: CASRTQGAGTEAFF
j_gene: TRBJ1-2; v_gene: TRBV5-6; abundance: NA; CDR3aa: CASRGRQGDYGYTF
j_gene: TRBJ2-3; v_gene: TRBV30; abundance: NA; CDR3aa: CAWTGADTQYF
j_gene: TRBJ1-1; v_gene: TRBV10-3; abundance: NA; CDR3aa: CAAGGAQAFF
j_gene: TRBJ1-2; v_gene: TRBV6-1; abundance: NA; CDR3aa: CASRDITGGCTF
j_gene: TRBJ2-2; v_gene: TRBV7-9; abundance: few; CDR3aa: CASSLGDRGRKNGELFF
j_gene: TRBJ1-4; v_gene: TRBV19; abundance: NA; CDR3aa: CASSIDLRRATNEKLFF
j_gene: TRBJ1-1; v_gene: TRBV11-2; abundance: NA; CDR3aa: CASSFPRSQANTEAFF
j_gene: TRBJ2-3; v_gene: TRBV5-1; abundance: NA; CDR3aa: CASSLEGGRAPDTQYF
j_gene: TRBJ2-7; v_gene: TRBV19; abundance: NA; CDR3aa: CASSSGTGGSEQYF
j_gene: TRBJ1-1; v_gene: TRBV18; abundance: NA; CDR3aa: CASSPLKQIEAFF
j_gene: TRBJ2-1; v_gene: TRBV28; abundance: NA; CDR3aa: CASNYERLDSYNEQFF
j_gene: TRBJ1-1; v_gene: TRBV28; abundance: NA; CDR3aa: CASRRQFEAFF